One TCR beta chain is described in this entry. Produced via immunoSEQ multiplex PCR; TCRdb's table is partial and in-frame only. Of roughly 560,000 clones in the sample, 75% to 85% are singletons; the top ten hold about 0.013%. V lost 1 base and J lost 2, with 12 bases in between. Germline loops: CDR1 SGHRS, CDR2 YFSETQ. The CDR3 consists of 15 residues. This sample was taken from a study of shared T cell receptors in the human thymus. The same data also went into a second study, on human thymus T cells. That paper notes: Repertoires sampled from thymus and blood appeared biased in V and J gene usage. Related research has reported that thymic repertoires overlap highly among unrelated individuals.

The clonotype originates from a boy in the first two years of life with a congenital heart defect. This sequence joins TRBV5-1 and TRBJ2-5, with D perhaps TRBD2 (6 bases). Sequencing was carried out using thymocytes. The CDR3 DNA follows: TGCGCCAGCAGCTTGTCGGGGAGGAGGCAAGAGACCCAGTACTTC. It yields the protein CASSLSGRRQETQYF.